Here is one T cell receptor beta chain with its context. The data were taken from a study of blood T cell repertoires in COVID-19. Study-level background: The study drew acute and convalescent COVID-19 samples from the United States, Italy and Spain. The cDNA or gDNA used as material had been derived from T cells, B-cell-depleted T cells, or PBMCs.

In the source study's methods: Nucleated cell number was recorded as an estimate derived from reference gene primer amplification. Some clones are missing from TCRdb's copy, which holds only in-frame ones; the method was immunoSEQ multiplex PCR. D and trimming were read from the DNA, whereas the V and J calls and clone size are those reported in that table. Among about 150,000 clones, 88% were seen once, and the ten largest hold over 2%. CDR3 length equals 13 residues. V was pared by 2 bases and J by 6 bases, with 8 bases between. The sample comprised peripheral blood. This receptor was identified in a man in his fifties who had recovered from COVID-19. The chain couples TRBV12-3 or TRBV12-4 to TRBJ2-4; D remains unclear. The CDR3 DNA sequence: TGTGCCAGCAGTTTATTGGCTGGAAACATTCAGTACTTC. Amino acids: CASSLLAGNIQYF.